This entry concerns a single T cell receptor beta chain. What it binds is not known. CDR3 length: 16 residues. The J segment lost 1 base and the V segment lost 3 bases, leaving 7 bases of the junction unmatched. Germline CDR1 is WNHNN and CDR2 is SYGVQD (reference sequence). PCR was performed using 60 Vbeta and 13 Jbeta primers. Here immunoSEQ multiplex PCR was the method, and the copy in TCRdb shows in-frame clones only, minus some. The repertoire holds about 110,000 clones, with around two thirds as singletons. The sample belongs to a study of cytomegalovirus exposure and HLA in healthy donors. Study-level findings and limits: There were 150 to 200 TCR beta chains listed as cytomegalovirus-associated.

The specimen sequenced was PBMCs. The chain is built from TRBV10-1 and TRBJ2-7, with 9 bases matching TRBD2. This sequence originates from a man aged 30 to 39 in good health and CMV-seropositive. CDR3: CASSEIAGVISYEQYF. The CDR3 DNA sequence: TGCGCCAGCAGTGAAATAGCGGGGGTTATTTCCTACGAGCAGTACTTC.